The present entry profiles one T cell receptor (delta chain) with its context. Its antigen is currently not known. A far larger clone lies a single base away; this is likely a read error. Other DNA sequences from this sample encode an identical CDR3 as well. The sample originates from a study of human gamma delta and Vdelta1 T cells listed by TCRdb under 2018. The study in broad terms: Delta One T cells, Vd1+ gamma-delta T cells, were investigated in the study as cytotoxic effectors against acute myeloid leukemia.

The protocol used for the library was PCR. The sample was run on an Illumina MiSeq. TCRdb reprocessed the public reads with the caller CATT; rows with the same DNA were merged afterwards. The sample contains about 6,100 delta-chain clones, roughly a tenth of them found a single time. Together, the top ten hold around 14% of the sample. The CDR3 starts with the cysteine, ends with the phenylalanine, and has 15 residues. Only CDR3 DNA remains: 45 bases, in frame from the first base. Looking up the germline V gene yields CDR1 GEAIGNYY and CDR2 EKD. Germline trimming: 3 bases from V, 11 bases from J; junction bases outside gene matches: 15.

The TCR sequence derives from a human donor in good health. The sequence joins TRDV2 to TRDJ1, with 9 central nucleotides matching TRDD3. Material for sequencing was naive CD27+ Vdelta1 gamma-delta T cells from blood. The CDR3 sequence is CACDSTRGIPKRLIF. The sequenced DNA is TGTGCCTGTGACTCCACACGGGGGATACCTAAAAGGCTCATCTTT.